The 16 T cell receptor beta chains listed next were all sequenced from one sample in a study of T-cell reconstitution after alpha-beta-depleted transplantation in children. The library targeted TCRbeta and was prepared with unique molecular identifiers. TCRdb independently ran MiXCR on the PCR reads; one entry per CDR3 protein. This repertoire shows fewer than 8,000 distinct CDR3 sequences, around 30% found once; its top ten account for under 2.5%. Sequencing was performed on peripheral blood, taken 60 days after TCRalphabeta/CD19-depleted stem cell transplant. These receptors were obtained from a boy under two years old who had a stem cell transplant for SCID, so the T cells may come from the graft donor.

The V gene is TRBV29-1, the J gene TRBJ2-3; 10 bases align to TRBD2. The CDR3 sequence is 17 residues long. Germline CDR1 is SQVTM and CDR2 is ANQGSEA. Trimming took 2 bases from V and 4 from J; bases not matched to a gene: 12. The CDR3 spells CSVESGLAESYPDTQYF. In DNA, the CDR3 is TGCAGCGTTGAATCAGGACTAGCGGAGTCGTACCCAGATACGCAGTATTTT.

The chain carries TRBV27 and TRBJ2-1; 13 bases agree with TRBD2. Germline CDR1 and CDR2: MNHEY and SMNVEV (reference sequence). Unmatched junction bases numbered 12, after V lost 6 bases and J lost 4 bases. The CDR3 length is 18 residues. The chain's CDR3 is CASRFTSGRALMYNEQFF. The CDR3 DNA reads TGTGCCAGCAGATTCACTAGCGGGAGGGCCCTTATGTACAATGAGCAGTTCTTC.

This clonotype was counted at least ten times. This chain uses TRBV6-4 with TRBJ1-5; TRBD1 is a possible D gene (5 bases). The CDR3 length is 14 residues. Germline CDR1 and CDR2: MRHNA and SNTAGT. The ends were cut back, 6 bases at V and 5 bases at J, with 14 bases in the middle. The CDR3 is CASSVGQKDQPQHF. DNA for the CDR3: TGTGCCAGCAGCGTTGGACAAAAAGATCAGCCCCAGCATTTT.

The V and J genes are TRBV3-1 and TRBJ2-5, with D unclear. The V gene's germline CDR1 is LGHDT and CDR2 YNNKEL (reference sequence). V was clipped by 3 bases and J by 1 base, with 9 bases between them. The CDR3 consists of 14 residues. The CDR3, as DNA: TGTGCCAGCAGCCATCTGGAACTCCAAGAGACCCAGTACTTC. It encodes CASSHLELQETQYF.

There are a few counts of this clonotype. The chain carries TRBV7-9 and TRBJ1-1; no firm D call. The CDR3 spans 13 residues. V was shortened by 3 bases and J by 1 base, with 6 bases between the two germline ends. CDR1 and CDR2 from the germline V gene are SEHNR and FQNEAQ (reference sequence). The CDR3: CASSFGKNTEAFF. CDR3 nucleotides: TGTGCCAGCAGCTTCGGTAAGAACACTGAAGCTTTCTTT.

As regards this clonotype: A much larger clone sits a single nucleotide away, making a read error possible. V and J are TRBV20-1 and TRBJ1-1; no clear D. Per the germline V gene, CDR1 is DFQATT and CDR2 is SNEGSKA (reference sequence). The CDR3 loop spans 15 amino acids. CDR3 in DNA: TGCAGTGCTAGAGACCCCGGAAATATGAACACTGGAGCTTTCTTT. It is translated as CSARDPGNMNTGAFF.

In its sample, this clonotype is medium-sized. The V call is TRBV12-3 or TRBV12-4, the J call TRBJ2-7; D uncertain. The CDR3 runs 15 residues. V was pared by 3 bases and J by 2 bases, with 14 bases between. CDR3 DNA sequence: TGTGCCAGCAGTTTCGCCGCCTACCCTACCTACGAGCAGTACTTC. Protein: CASSFAAYPTYEQYF.

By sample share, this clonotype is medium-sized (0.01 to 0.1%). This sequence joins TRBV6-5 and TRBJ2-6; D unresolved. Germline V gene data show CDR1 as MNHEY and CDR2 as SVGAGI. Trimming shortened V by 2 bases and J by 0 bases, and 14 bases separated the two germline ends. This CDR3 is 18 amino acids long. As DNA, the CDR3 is TGTGCCAGCAGTTACAGATGGGCCCCGAGCTCTGGGGCCAACGTCCTGACTTTC. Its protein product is CASSYRWAPSSGANVLTF.

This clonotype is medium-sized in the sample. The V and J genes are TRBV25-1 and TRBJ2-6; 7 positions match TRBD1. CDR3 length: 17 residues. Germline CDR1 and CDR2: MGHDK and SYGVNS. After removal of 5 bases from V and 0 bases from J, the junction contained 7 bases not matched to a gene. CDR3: CASSRQGVVSGANVLTF. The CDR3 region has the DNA TGTGCCAGCAGTAGGCAGGGGGTGGTCTCTGGGGCCAACGTCCTGACTTTC.

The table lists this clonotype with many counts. DNA of the CDR3: TGTGCCAGCAACAGTGGGTCCCTCCCGGGAAAACTGTTTTTT. As protein: CASNSGSLPGKLFF. J is TRBJ1-4 and V is TRBV5-5; D call uncertain. Trimming took off 6 bases at V and 10 bases at J, with 19 bases between the two ends. The CDR3 length is 14 residues. Germline CDR1 and CDR2: SGHKS and YYEKEE (reference sequence).

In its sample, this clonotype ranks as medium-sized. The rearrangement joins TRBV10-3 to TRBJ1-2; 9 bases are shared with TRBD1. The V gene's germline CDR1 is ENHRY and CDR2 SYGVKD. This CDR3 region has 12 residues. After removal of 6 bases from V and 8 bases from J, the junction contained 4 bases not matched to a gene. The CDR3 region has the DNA TGTGCCATCAGCGGACAGGGGACCGGCTACACCTTC. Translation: CAISGQGTGYTF.

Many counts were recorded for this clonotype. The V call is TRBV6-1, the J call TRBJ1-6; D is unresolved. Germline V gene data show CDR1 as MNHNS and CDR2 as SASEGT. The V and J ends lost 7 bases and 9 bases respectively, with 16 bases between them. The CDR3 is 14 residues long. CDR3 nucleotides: TGTGCCAGCATTCGAGAGCGGGTTGTTTCACCCCTCCACTTT. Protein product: CASIRERVVSPLHF.

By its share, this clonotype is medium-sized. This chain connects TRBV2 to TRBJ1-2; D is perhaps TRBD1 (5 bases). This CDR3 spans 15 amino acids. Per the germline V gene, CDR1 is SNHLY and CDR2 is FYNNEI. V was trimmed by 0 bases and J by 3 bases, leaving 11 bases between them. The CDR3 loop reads CASSEARTFHYGYTF. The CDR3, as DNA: TGTGCCAGCAGTGAAGCGAGGACATTCCACTATGGCTACACCTTC.

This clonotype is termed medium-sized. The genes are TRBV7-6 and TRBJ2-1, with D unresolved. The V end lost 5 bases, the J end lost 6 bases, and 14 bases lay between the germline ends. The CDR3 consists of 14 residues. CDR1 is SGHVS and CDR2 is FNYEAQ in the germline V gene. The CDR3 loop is CASSENIRANEQFF. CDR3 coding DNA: TGTGCCAGCAGCGAAAATATAAGGGCCAATGAGCAGTTCTTC.

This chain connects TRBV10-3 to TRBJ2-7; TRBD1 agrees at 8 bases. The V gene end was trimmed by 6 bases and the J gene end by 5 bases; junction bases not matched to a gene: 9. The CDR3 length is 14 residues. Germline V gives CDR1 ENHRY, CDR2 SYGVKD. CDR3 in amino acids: CAIRPDRDGHEQYF. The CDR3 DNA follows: TGTGCCATCAGGCCGGACAGGGACGGCCACGAGCAGTACTTC.

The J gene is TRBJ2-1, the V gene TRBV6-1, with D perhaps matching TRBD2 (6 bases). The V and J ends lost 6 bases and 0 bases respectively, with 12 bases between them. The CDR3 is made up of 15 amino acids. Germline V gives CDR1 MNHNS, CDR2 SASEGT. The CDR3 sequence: CASSLRRVSYNEQFF. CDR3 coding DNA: TGTGCCAGCAGCCTAAGGAGGGTCTCCTACAATGAGCAGTTCTTC.